This T cell receptor (beta chain) appears in the sequencing data of a study of T cell repertoires in cytomegalovirus infection. Study results and caveats: CMV carriers having the relevant HLA were flagged by cumulative public TCR beta family frequency.

Between the trimmed V and J ends, which lost 5 bases and 3 bases, there was a span of 15 bases. The V gene's germline CDR1 is SGHAT and CDR2 FQNNGV. CDR3 size: 15 residues. Each CDR3 protein is one row after TCRdb ran MiXCR on the reads. Here the sample spans tens of thousands of distinct CDR3 sequences, 3% to 4.5% being singletons. This clonotype came up many times. The antigen is unknown. Sequencing input: PBMCs. The rearrangement joins TRBV11-2 to TRBJ2-3, with D possibly TRBD2 on 7 matching bases. The TCR originated in a human donor in good health (CMV status not recorded). Some clones in this sample may be carry-over from other donors' samples. DNA for the CDR3: TGTGCCAGCAGCCCACTAGGGGGGGCGACAGATACGCAGTATTTT. Amino acid sequence: CASSPLGGATDTQYF.